This is a list of T cell receptor beta chains from one sample in a study of T cell responses to AZD1222 COVID-19 vaccine. TCRdb's table, derived via immunoSEQ multiplex PCR, lists solely in-frame clones and lacks some. The profile shows more than 110,000 clones, around 90% of them singletons. The specimen was peripheral blood, collected 28 days after the second AZD1222 dose. These receptors were taken from an adult who received the AZD1222 COVID-19 vaccine. CDR3s include the opening cysteine and the closing phenylalanine or tryptophan. Each record gives: CDR3 protein, CDR3 DNA, clone size, V gene, J gene, D gene. The D gene is left open where the match is weak. Size values are once, few and many counts, or a class for expanded clones, and some rows have none.

CASSTTSGANVLTF,TGTGCCAGCAGCACAACTAGCGGGGCCAACGTCCTGACTTTC,-,TRBV5-6,TRBJ2-6,-
CASSATGTSETQYF,TGTGCCAGCAGCGCCACCGGGACTAGTGAGACCCAGTACTTC,-,TRBV9,TRBJ2-5,TRBD2
CASSVLGTSTDTQYF,TGTGCCAGCAGCGTACTCGGAACTAGCACAGATACGCAGTATTTT,once,TRBV5-5,TRBJ2-3,-
CASIFNFGYEQYF,TGTGCCAGCATCTTTAATTTCGGGTACGAGCAGTACTTC,-,TRBV2,TRBJ2-7,-
CASSQGGTVGGGYTF,TGCGCCAGCAGCCAAGGGGGGACCGTGGGAGGTGGCTACACCTTC,-,TRBV4-3,TRBJ1-2,-
CASRTYSGNTIYF,TGCGCCAGCAGGACTTACTCTGGAAACACCATATATTTT,-,TRBV5-1,TRBJ1-3,-
CASSVGYPRNSPLHF,TGTGCCAGCAGCGTAGGGTACCCTAGAAATTCACCCCTCCACTTT,-,TRBV9,TRBJ1-6,-
CASTLFSIGNEQFF,TGTGCCAGCACCCTTTTTAGTATTGGGAATGAGCAGTTCTTC,-,TRBV28,TRBJ2-1,-
CASRRGGRERAGELFF,TGTGCCAGCAGACGTGGGGGAAGGGAGAGGGCCGGGGAGCTGTTTTTT,-,TRBV27,TRBJ2-2,-
CASSQVGREETQYF,TGTGCCAGCAGCCAAGTTGGCAGGGAAGAGACCCAGTACTTC,-,TRBV3-1/TRBV3-2,TRBJ2-5,-
CASQEAGQGYIQYF,TGTGCCAGCCAAGAGGCGGGGCAGGGATACATTCAGTACTTC,-,TRBV28,TRBJ2-4,-
CASNHREKGELFF,TGTGCCAGTAACCACAGGGAGAAAGGCGAGCTGTTTTTT,-,TRBV2,TRBJ2-2,-
CASSPPGTVNTEAFF,TGTGCCAGCAGCCCCCCCGGGACAGTGAACACTGAAGCTTTCTTT,-,TRBV7-2,TRBJ1-1,TRBD1
CASSLARGTTYNEQFF,TGTGCCAGCAGCTTAGCGCGGGGGACGACCTACAATGAGCAGTTCTTC,-,TRBV7-2,TRBJ2-1,TRBD2
CASSLALDSYGYTF,TGCGCCAGCAGCTTGGCCTTGGACAGTTATGGCTACACCTTC,-,TRBV5-1,TRBJ1-2,-
CASSAGGAYTEAFF,TGCGCCAGCAGTGCTGGGGGGGCCTACACTGAAGCTTTCTTT,-,TRBV10-1,TRBJ1-1,-
CSASLPGLHGQFF,TGCAGTGCTAGTCTCCCAGGCCTCCATGGGCAGTTCTTC,-,TRBV20-1,TRBJ2-1,-
CASSEKGGREETQYF,TGTGCCAGCAGTGAAAAAGGGGGGAGGGAAGAGACCCAGTACTTC,-,TRBV2,TRBJ2-5,-
CASSQQDSGNTIYF,TGCGCCAGCAGCCAACAGGACTCTGGAAACACCATATATTTT,-,TRBV4-3,TRBJ1-3,-
CASSEDSKANYGYTF,TGTGCCAGCAGTGAGGACAGCAAAGCTAACTATGGCTACACCTTC,-,TRBV6-1,TRBJ1-2,-
CASSQNENQPQHF,TGTGCCAGCAGCCAGAACGAGAATCAGCCCCAGCATTTT,-,TRBV7-6,TRBJ1-5,-
CASSNGTGRLANYGYTF,TGTGCCAGCAGCAATGGGACAGGGCGTCTAGCTAACTATGGCTACACCTTC,-,TRBV21-1,TRBJ1-2,-
CASSFRMNTEAFF,TGTGCCAGCAGTTTCCGAATGAACACTGAAGCTTTCTTT,-,TRBV28,TRBJ1-1,-
CASRSLLFNTGELFF,TGTGCCAGTAGGAGCCTTTTATTTAACACCGGGGAGCTGTTTTTT,-,TRBV19,TRBJ2-2,-
CASSRNRVNEQFF,TGTGCCAGTAGTAGGAACAGGGTCAATGAGCAGTTCTTC,-,TRBV19,TRBJ2-1,-
CASSIGTVTGELFF,TGTGCCAGTAGTATAGGGACAGTCACCGGGGAGCTGTTTTTT,-,TRBV19,TRBJ2-2,-
CASSPMTGNTEAFF,TGTGCCAGCTCACCGATGACTGGAAACACTGAAGCTTTCTTT,once,TRBV18,TRBJ1-1,-
CASSPLYSSEKLFF,TGTGCCAGCAGTCCACTCTACAGCTCCGAAAAACTGTTTTTT,-,TRBV6-4,TRBJ1-4,-
CASSPGRALGNEQFF,TGCGCCAGCAGCCCCGGGAGGGCCTTAGGGAATGAGCAGTTCTTC,-,TRBV4-1,TRBJ2-1,TRBD2
CASSLKRGATDTQYF,TGTGCCAGTAGCCTAAAGCGGGGGGCTACAGATACGCAGTATTTT,few,TRBV19,TRBJ2-3,TRBD2
CAWSVSAEGHSPLHF,TGTGCCTGGAGTGTATCCGCAGAAGGTCATTCACCCCTCCACTTT,-,TRBV30,TRBJ1-6,-
CAWSGGDTQYF,TGTGCCTGGTCGGGCGGGGATACGCAGTATTTT,-,TRBV30,TRBJ2-3,-
CASSPIQDFYEQYF,TGTGCCAGCTCACCTATACAGGATTTCTACGAGCAGTACTTC,-,TRBV18,TRBJ2-7,-
CASSLDPYEQYF,TGTGCCAGCAGCCTTGATCCATACGAGCAGTACTTC,-,TRBV4-2,TRBJ2-7,-
CASSSQFLDIPEAFF,TGTGCCAGCAGCTCCCAATTTCTTGACATTCCCGAAGCTTTCTTT,-,TRBV7-9,TRBJ1-1,-
CASSFLTGDGYTF,TGCGCCAGCAGCTTCTTGACGGGAGATGGCTACACCTTC,once,TRBV5-1,TRBJ1-2,-
CASTSLSGGVPYGYTF,TGTGCCAGTACATCCTTATCAGGGGGCGTCCCTTATGGCTACACCTTC,-,TRBV6-6,TRBJ1-2,TRBD1
CAISLQGEETQYF,TGTGCCATCAGTTTACAGGGAGAAGAGACCCAGTACTTC,-,TRBV10-3,TRBJ2-5,-
CASSLKDRGAYNSPLHF,TGTGCCAGCAGCTTGAAGGACAGGGGCGCCTATAATTCACCCCTCCACTTT,-,TRBV5-6,TRBJ1-6,TRBD1
CAISQGGNEQFF,TGTGCCATCAGTCAGGGGGGCAATGAGCAGTTCTTC,once,TRBV10-3,TRBJ2-1,-
CAWSVLIRSPYGYTF,TGTGCCTGGAGTGTATTGATCAGGAGCCCCTATGGCTACACCTTC,-,TRBV30,TRBJ1-2,-
CASSLDSGSYNEQFF,TGTGCCAGCAGCTTAGATAGCGGGAGTTACAATGAGCAGTTCTTC,-,TRBV7-3,TRBJ2-1,TRBD2
CASSVWTPGQSSYEQYF,TGCGCCAGCAGCGTATGGACCCCGGGACAGAGCTCCTACGAGCAGTACTTC,-,TRBV5-1,TRBJ2-7,TRBD1
CATSRDFLGGGELFF,TGTGCCACCAGCAGAGACTTTTTGGGGGGCGGGGAGCTGTTTTTT,-,TRBV15,TRBJ2-2,-
CASSLRGGSSYNEQFF,TGTGCCAGCAGCTTAAGAGGGGGCAGCTCCTACAATGAGCAGTTCTTC,-,TRBV11-1,TRBJ2-1,TRBD1
CASSIPLRLGYYGYTF,TGTGCCAGTAGTATACCCCTAAGACTGGGGTATTATGGCTACACCTTC,-,TRBV19,TRBJ1-2,-
CASSRDGYNEKLFF,TGTGCCAGCAGCAGGGACGGGTATAATGAAAAACTGTTTTTT,-,TRBV9,TRBJ1-4,-
CASSPRANGVGNEQFF,TGTGCCAGCTCACCTAGGGCAAATGGGGTCGGCAATGAGCAGTTCTTC,-,TRBV18,TRBJ2-1,-
CASSQDLRYEQYF,TGTGCCAGCAGCCAAGATCTAAGATACGAGCAGTACTTC,-,TRBV3-1/TRBV3-2,TRBJ2-7,-
CASSLGAGPGYTF,TGTGCCAGCAGTTTAGGGGCAGGGCCTGGCTACACCTTC,-,TRBV28,TRBJ1-2,-
CASSNRRWEEFEQFF,TGTGCCAGCAGCAACAGGAGATGGGAAGAATTTGAGCAGTTCTTC,-,TRBV6-5,TRBJ2-1,-
CASSLTAGGDGYTF,TGTGCCAGCAGCTTAACGGCAGGGGGCGATGGCTACACCTTC,-,TRBV7-3,TRBJ1-2,TRBD1
CASSSDGVGYGYTF,TGTGCCAGCAGCTCAGACGGGGTGGGCTATGGCTACACCTTC,few,TRBV7-9,TRBJ1-2,-
CASSPTGASLHF,TGTGCCAGCAGCCCGACCGGTGCGTCCCTCCACTTT,-,TRBV7-3,TRBJ1-6,-